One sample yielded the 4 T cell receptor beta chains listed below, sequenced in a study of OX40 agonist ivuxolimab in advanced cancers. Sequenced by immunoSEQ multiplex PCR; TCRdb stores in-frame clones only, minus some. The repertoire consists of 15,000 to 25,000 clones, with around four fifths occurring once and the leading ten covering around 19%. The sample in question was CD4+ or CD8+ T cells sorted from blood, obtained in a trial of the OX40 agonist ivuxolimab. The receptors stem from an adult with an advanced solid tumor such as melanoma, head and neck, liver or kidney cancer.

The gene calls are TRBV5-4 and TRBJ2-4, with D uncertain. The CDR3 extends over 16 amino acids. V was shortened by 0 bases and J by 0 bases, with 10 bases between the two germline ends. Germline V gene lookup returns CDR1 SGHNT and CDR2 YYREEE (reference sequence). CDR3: CASSLDNILAKNIQYF. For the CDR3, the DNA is TGTGCCAGCAGCTTGGACAATATCCTAGCCAAAAACATTCAGTACTTC.

DNA for the CDR3: TGTGCCAGTATAGCCGCCGCGGGAAGTGGGACAGATACGCAGTATTTT. Amino acids: CASIAAAGSGTDTQYF. The rearrangement links TRBV19 to TRBJ2-3; D is possibly TRBD2 (6 bases). CDR1 is LNHDA, CDR2 SQIVND, per germline (reference sequence). The CDR3 sequence is 16 residues long. V was clipped by 7 bases and J by 3 bases, with 20 bases between them.

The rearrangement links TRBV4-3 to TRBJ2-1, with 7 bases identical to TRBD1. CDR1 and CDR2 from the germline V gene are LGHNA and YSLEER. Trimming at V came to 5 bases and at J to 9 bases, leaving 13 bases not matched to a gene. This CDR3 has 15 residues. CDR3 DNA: TGCGCCAGCAGCTTTAGACAGGGCCCCCGTAGTGAGCAGTTCTTC. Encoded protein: CASSFRQGPRSEQFF.

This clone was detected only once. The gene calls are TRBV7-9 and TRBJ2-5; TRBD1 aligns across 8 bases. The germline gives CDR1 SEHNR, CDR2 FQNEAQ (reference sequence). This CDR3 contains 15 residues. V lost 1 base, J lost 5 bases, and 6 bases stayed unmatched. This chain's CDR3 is CASSLGQGAMETQYF. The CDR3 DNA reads TGTGCCAGCAGCTTAGGGCAGGGGGCCATGGAGACCCAGTACTTC.